Sequencing of this T cell receptor beta chain was carried out in a study of blood T cell repertoires in COVID-19. For the study at large: The origin of the acute and convalescent COVID-19 samples was the United States, Italy and Spain.

The CDR3 length is 12 residues. Trimming at V came to 5 bases and at J to 5 bases, leaving 2 bases not matched to a gene. CDR1 is SNHLY, CDR2 FYNNEI, per germline. As processed by the authors: Estimated nucleated cell counts came from reference gene primer amplification. Libraries were prepared by immunoSEQ multiplex PCR; TCRdb keeps only in-frame clonotypes and omits some of them. The V and J calls and clone size come from that table; D and trimming were worked out from the DNA. The sample lists roughly 120,000 clones; approximately 82% were seen once. What was sequenced was peripheral blood. The sequence was collected from a woman older than 75 with acute or convalescent COVID-19. The chain is built from TRBV2 and TRBJ2-7, with TRBD1 identical over 8 bases. This CDR3 reads CASSRQGNEQYF. The CDR3 nucleotides read TGTGCCAGCAGTCGACAGGGGAACGAGCAGTACTTC. The full variable domain, in which reference TRBV2 and TRBJ2-7 provide the parts outside the CDR3, is EPEVTQTPSHQVTQMGQEVILRCVPISNHLYFYWYRQILGQKVEFLVSFYNNEISEKSEIFDDQFSVERPDGSNFTLKIRSTKLEDSAMYFCASSRQGNEQYFGPGTRLTVT.